This is a list of T cell receptor beta chains from one sample in a study of T cell responses to AZD1222 COVID-19 vaccine. The data were produced by immunoSEQ multiplex PCR, yet TCRdb's version contains in-frame clones alone and is incomplete. The sample has about 53,000 clones, roughly 83% seen once. The source material was peripheral blood, sampled on day 0 of AZD1222 vaccination. The receptors stem from an adult in good health. CDR3s include the opening cysteine and the closing phenylalanine or tryptophan. Each record gives: J gene, V gene, D gene, clone size, CDR3 DNA, CDR3 protein. The D gene is left open where the match is weak. Only some rows state a clone size, as once, few, many or a class for expanded clones.

j_gene: TRBJ2-1
v_gene: TRBV18
d_gene: .
abundance: .
CDR3nt: TGTGCCAGCTCACCACCGAGTCCTGTCGATGAGCAGTTCTTC
CDR3aa: CASSPPSPVDEQFF

j_gene: TRBJ1-1
v_gene: TRBV7-3
d_gene: .
abundance: .
CDR3nt: TGTGCCAGCAGCTTAGTCCCCGGGATGAACACTGAAGCTTTCTTT
CDR3aa: CASSLVPGMNTEAFF

j_gene: TRBJ2-5
v_gene: TRBV18
d_gene: TRBD1
abundance: .
CDR3nt: TGTGCCAGCTCAGACAGAACAGGGGGCTTTTTGGAGACCCAGTACTTC
CDR3aa: CASSDRTGGFLETQYF

j_gene: TRBJ1-4
v_gene: TRBV7-9
d_gene: .
abundance: few
CDR3nt: TGTGCCAGCAGCCGACTCTTAACTAATGAAAAACTGTTTTTT
CDR3aa: CASSRLLTNEKLFF

j_gene: TRBJ2-2
v_gene: TRBV7-7
d_gene: .
abundance: .
CDR3nt: TGTGCCAGCAGACTAGGGTACACCGGGGAGCTGTTTTTT
CDR3aa: CASRLGYTGELFF

j_gene: TRBJ1-3
v_gene: TRBV19
d_gene: .
abundance: few
CDR3nt: TGTGCCAGTAGTATGCCCCTCGGGGGCTCCGGAAACACCATATATTTT
CDR3aa: CASSMPLGGSGNTIYF

j_gene: TRBJ1-2
v_gene: TRBV6-4
d_gene: .
abundance: .
CDR3nt: TGTGCCAGCAGTCCATCGGGCTTCTATGGCTACACCTTC
CDR3aa: CASSPSGFYGYTF

j_gene: TRBJ2-5
v_gene: TRBV3-1/TRBV3-2
d_gene: TRBD2
abundance: .
CDR3nt: TGTGCCAGCAGCCAAGATTGGGTTAGCGGGAAGGAGACCCAGTACTTC
CDR3aa: CASSQDWVSGKETQYF

j_gene: TRBJ2-7
v_gene: TRBV6-1
d_gene: TRBD2
abundance: .
CDR3nt: TGTGCCAGCAGTGAAGAGGGAGGGGAGGTCTACGAGCAGTACTTC
CDR3aa: CASSEEGGEVYEQYF

j_gene: TRBJ2-7
v_gene: TRBV3-1/TRBV3-2
d_gene: .
abundance: few
CDR3nt: TGTGCCAGCAGCCAAGTTACGGGCCAGCAGTACTTC
CDR3aa: CASSQVTGQQYF

j_gene: TRBJ2-1
v_gene: TRBV28
d_gene: TRBD2
abundance: .
CDR3nt: TGTGCCAGTCACCCGAGCGGGACTAGCTCCTACAATGAGCAGTTCTTC
CDR3aa: CASHPSGTSSYNEQFF

j_gene: TRBJ1-4
v_gene: TRBV3-1/TRBV3-2
d_gene: .
abundance: .
CDR3nt: TGTGCCAGCAGCCAAGGAGGACGGAATGAAAAACTGTTTTTT
CDR3aa: CASSQGGRNEKLFF

j_gene: TRBJ2-1
v_gene: TRBV11-2
d_gene: .
abundance: .
CDR3nt: TGTGCCAGCAGCACTACGGTTGTTCGGCCAAAAGTCTTC
CDR3aa: CASSTTVVRPKVF

j_gene: TRBJ2-3
v_gene: TRBV7-3
d_gene: .
abundance: .
CDR3nt: TGTGCCAGCAGCTATGATTTCACAGATACGCAGTATTTT
CDR3aa: CASSYDFTDTQYF

j_gene: TRBJ1-5
v_gene: TRBV3-1/TRBV3-2
d_gene: TRBD1
abundance: .
CDR3nt: TGTGCCAGCAGTCTCACAGGGGACGCAGGGCTCGTGGAGCCCCAGCATTTT
CDR3aa: CASSLTGDAGLVEPQHF

j_gene: TRBJ2-7
v_gene: TRBV6-5
d_gene: TRBD2
abundance: once
CDR3nt: TGTGCCAGCAGCCCCACGACTAGCGGGGCCTACGAGCAGTACTTC
CDR3aa: CASSPTTSGAYEQYF

j_gene: TRBJ1-1
v_gene: TRBV19
d_gene: TRBD1
abundance: .
CDR3nt: TGTGCCAGTAGAGGACAGGGGTTGAACACTGAAGCTTTCTTT
CDR3aa: CASRGQGLNTEAFF

j_gene: TRBJ1-5
v_gene: TRBV5-1
d_gene: TRBD1
abundance: .
CDR3nt: TGCGCCAGCAGCCCCGGACAGGAGAATCAGCCCCAGCATTTT
CDR3aa: CASSPGQENQPQHF

j_gene: TRBJ1-6
v_gene: TRBV5-5
d_gene: .
abundance: once
CDR3nt: TGTGCCAGCAGCTTACGTCGTTCAGGTAGTTCACCCCTCCACTTT
CDR3aa: CASSLRRSGSSPLHF

j_gene: TRBJ2-2
v_gene: TRBV11-2
d_gene: .
abundance: .
CDR3nt: TGTGCCAGCAGCTTTGGCGGGCGGGGCCGCGCCGGGGAGCTGTTTTTT
CDR3aa: CASSFGGRGRAGELFF

j_gene: TRBJ2-3
v_gene: TRBV9
d_gene: TRBD2
abundance: .
CDR3nt: TGTGCCAGCAGCGTGGGCGGGAGCCACGATACGCAGTATTTT
CDR3aa: CASSVGGSHDTQYF

j_gene: TRBJ2-7
v_gene: TRBV19
d_gene: TRBD2
abundance: .
CDR3nt: TGTGCCAGTAGTATAGGAGGACTAGCGTACTACGAGCAGTACTTC
CDR3aa: CASSIGGLAYYEQYF

j_gene: TRBJ2-7
v_gene: TRBV6-5
d_gene: .
abundance: .
CDR3nt: TGTGCCAGCATAAACACAGGGTCCCACGAGCAGTACTTC
CDR3aa: CASINTGSHEQYF

j_gene: TRBJ1-3
v_gene: TRBV7-8
d_gene: .
abundance: once
CDR3nt: TGTGCCAGCAGCTTAGCGGGGGGCAGGGGTACTGGAAACACCATATATTTT
CDR3aa: CASSLAGGRGTGNTIYF

j_gene: TRBJ2-1
v_gene: TRBV11-2
d_gene: TRBD2
abundance: .
CDR3nt: TGTGCCAGCAGCTTAGGGGGAGGGGCCTACAATGAGCAGTTCTTC
CDR3aa: CASSLGGGAYNEQFF

j_gene: TRBJ2-7
v_gene: TRBV14
d_gene: .
abundance: .
CDR3nt: TGTGCCAGCAGCCAACTAGGCGACAGGCCCCAACCTTGGGCCGAGCAGTACTTC
CDR3aa: CASSQLGDRPQPWAEQYF

j_gene: TRBJ2-2
v_gene: TRBV5-3
d_gene: TRBD2
abundance: once
CDR3nt: TGTGCCAGGGGACTAGCTAGGATCGGGGAGCTGTTTTTT
CDR3aa: CARGLARIGELFF

j_gene: TRBJ1-2
v_gene: TRBV18
d_gene: .
abundance: .
CDR3nt: TGTGCCAGCTCACAGGTTGCTCAGTCTAACTATGGCTACACCTTC
CDR3aa: CASSQVAQSNYGYTF

j_gene: TRBJ1-2
v_gene: TRBV4-2
d_gene: TRBD1
abundance: .
CDR3nt: TGTGCCAGCAGCCAAGAAACAAACAGGGGGTACTATGGCTACACCTTC
CDR3aa: CASSQETNRGYYGYTF

j_gene: TRBJ2-7
v_gene: TRBV4-2
d_gene: TRBD1
abundance: .
CDR3nt: TGTGCCAGCAGCCCCGGGACAGATGTGACCTACGAGCAGTACTTC
CDR3aa: CASSPGTDVTYEQYF

j_gene: TRBJ2-3
v_gene: TRBV6-4
d_gene: TRBD1
abundance: few
CDR3nt: TGTGCCAGCAGTGTTGGGACAGGGGACACAGATACGCAGTATTTT
CDR3aa: CASSVGTGDTDTQYF

j_gene: TRBJ1-5
v_gene: TRBV28
d_gene: .
abundance: few
CDR3nt: TGTGCCAGCAGCACCACTGACTACAGGGCCAGGCCCCAGCATTTT
CDR3aa: CASSTTDYRARPQHF

j_gene: TRBJ2-7
v_gene: TRBV28
d_gene: .
abundance: .
CDR3nt: TGTGCCAGCAGTTTGGGGGGGCCTAGCTCCTACGAGCAGTACTTC
CDR3aa: CASSLGGPSSYEQYF

j_gene: TRBJ2-7
v_gene: TRBV24-1
d_gene: .
abundance: .
CDR3nt: TGTGCCACCAGTGATTTGCACAGTGCTTCTTGGCCACCTGCTCCCGACCCCCGGAGATCCTTC
CDR3aa: CATSDLHSASWPPAPDPRRSF

j_gene: TRBJ2-5
v_gene: TRBV10-1
d_gene: TRBD2
abundance: .
CDR3nt: TGCGCCAGCAGTGAGACTAGCGGGACGGAGACCCAGTACTTC
CDR3aa: CASSETSGTETQYF

j_gene: TRBJ2-7
v_gene: TRBV18
d_gene: TRBD1
abundance: .
CDR3nt: TGTGCCAGCTCAGCACAGGGGCAGGACTACGAGCAGTACTTC
CDR3aa: CASSAQGQDYEQYF

j_gene: TRBJ1-6
v_gene: TRBV15
d_gene: TRBD1
abundance: .
CDR3nt: TGTGCCACCAGCAGCAACCCCAGGGGGGATAATTCACCCCTCCACTTT
CDR3aa: CATSSNPRGDNSPLHF

j_gene: TRBJ1-1
v_gene: TRBV7-8
d_gene: .
abundance: .
CDR3nt: TGTGCCAGCAGCCCTAGCAGGGGAGGGGCTGAAGCTTTCTTT
CDR3aa: CASSPSRGGAEAFF

j_gene: TRBJ1-3
v_gene: TRBV6-5
d_gene: .
abundance: .
CDR3nt: TGTGCCAGCAGTTACGGGACATTAGGAAACACCATATATTTT
CDR3aa: CASSYGTLGNTIYF

j_gene: TRBJ2-7
v_gene: TRBV5-1
d_gene: TRBD2
abundance: once
CDR3nt: TGCGCCAGCACCCGAGGGACTAGCGGGAACTACGAGCAGTACTTC
CDR3aa: CASTRGTSGNYEQYF

j_gene: TRBJ2-1
v_gene: TRBV4-1
d_gene: TRBD1
abundance: .
CDR3nt: TGCGCCAGCAGCCAAGTCGGGACAGCAAACTTCCATGAGCAGTTCTTC
CDR3aa: CASSQVGTANFHEQFF

j_gene: TRBJ1-3
v_gene: TRBV11-2
d_gene: .
abundance: .
CDR3nt: TGTGCCAGCAGCTTTGGGGCCGGGGGCTCTGGAAACACCATATATTTT
CDR3aa: CASSFGAGGSGNTIYF

j_gene: TRBJ1-1
v_gene: TRBV19
d_gene: .
abundance: .
CDR3nt: TGTGCCAGTAGTATATCCCAGAACACTGAAGCTTTCTTT
CDR3aa: CASSISQNTEAFF

j_gene: TRBJ1-5
v_gene: TRBV4-1
d_gene: .
abundance: .
CDR3nt: TGCGCCAGCAGCCAAGGGTCAGGGAATCAGCCCCAGCATTTT
CDR3aa: CASSQGSGNQPQHF

j_gene: TRBJ2-3
v_gene: TRBV21-1
d_gene: .
abundance: .
CDR3nt: TGTGCCAGTTCAGGCCCCCCCAAAGATACGCAGTATTTT
CDR3aa: CASSGPPKDTQYF

j_gene: TRBJ2-7
v_gene: TRBV4-1
d_gene: .
abundance: few
CDR3nt: TGCGCCAGCAGCCAAGAGGTTAGCTCCTACGAGCAGTACTTC
CDR3aa: CASSQEVSSYEQYF

j_gene: TRBJ1-6
v_gene: TRBV4-1
d_gene: .
abundance: .
CDR3nt: TGCGCCAGCAGCCAAGGACCGACAGCACTGGGTTCACCCCTCCACTTT
CDR3aa: CASSQGPTALGSPLHF

j_gene: TRBJ1-2
v_gene: TRBV9
d_gene: .
abundance: once
CDR3nt: TGTGCCAGCAGCGTAGAGGCAGGGGACGCCCACTATGGCTACACCTTC
CDR3aa: CASSVEAGDAHYGYTF

j_gene: TRBJ1-5
v_gene: TRBV6-5
d_gene: TRBD1
abundance: .
CDR3nt: TGTGCCAGCAGAACCCGGGACAGGAATCAGCCCCAGCATTTT
CDR3aa: CASRTRDRNQPQHF

j_gene: TRBJ2-1
v_gene: TRBV20-1
d_gene: .
abundance: .
CDR3nt: TGCAGTGCTAAAACGGGGACGGTTCAGTTCTTC
CDR3aa: CSAKTGTVQFF

j_gene: TRBJ2-1
v_gene: TRBV7-9
d_gene: TRBD1
abundance: .
CDR3nt: TGTGCCAGCAGCAGACGACAGGGCGCCTACAATGAGCAGTTCTTC
CDR3aa: CASSRRQGAYNEQFF

j_gene: TRBJ2-1
v_gene: TRBV4-2
d_gene: TRBD2
abundance: .
CDR3nt: TGTGCCAGCAGCCAAGGGCTCGTAGCGGGTGATGAGCAGTTCTTC
CDR3aa: CASSQGLVAGDEQFF